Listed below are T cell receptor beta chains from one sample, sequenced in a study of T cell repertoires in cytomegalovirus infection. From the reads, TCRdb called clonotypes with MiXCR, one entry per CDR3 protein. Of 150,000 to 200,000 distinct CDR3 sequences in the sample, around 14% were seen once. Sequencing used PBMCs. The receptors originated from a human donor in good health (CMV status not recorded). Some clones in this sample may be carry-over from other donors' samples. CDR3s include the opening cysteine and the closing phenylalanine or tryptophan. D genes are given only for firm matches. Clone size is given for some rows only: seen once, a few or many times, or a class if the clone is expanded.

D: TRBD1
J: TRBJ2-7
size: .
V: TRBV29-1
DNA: TGCAGCGTTGAGAGTGAGAGGACAGGGACCTACGAGCAGTACTTC
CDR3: CSVESERTGTYEQYF

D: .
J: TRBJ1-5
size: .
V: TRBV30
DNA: TGTGCCTGGAGTCCGACCGCCGGTCCTCAGCCCCAGCATTTT
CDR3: CAWSPTAGPQPQHF

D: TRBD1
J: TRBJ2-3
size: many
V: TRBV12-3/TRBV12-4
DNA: TGTGCCAGCAGCACAGGGGTTCTTAGCACAGATACGCAGTATTTT
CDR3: CASSTGVLSTDTQYF

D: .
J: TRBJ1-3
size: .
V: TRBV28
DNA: TGTGCCAGCAGTTCGACCGAGTCTTTGGGAAACACCATATATTTT
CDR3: CASSSTESLGNTIYF

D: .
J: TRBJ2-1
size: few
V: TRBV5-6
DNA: TGTGCCAGCAGCGGGTTACTTGAGCAGTTCTTC
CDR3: CASSGLLEQFF

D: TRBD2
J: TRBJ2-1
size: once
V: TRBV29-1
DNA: TGCAGCGTTGGGGTCCTCCAGCGGGGATACAATGAGCAGTTCTTC
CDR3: CSVGVLQRGYNEQFF

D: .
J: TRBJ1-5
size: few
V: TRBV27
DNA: TGTGCCAGCAGCATGGGAGGGGTTCGTCAGCCCCAGCATTTT
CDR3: CASSMGGVRQPQHF

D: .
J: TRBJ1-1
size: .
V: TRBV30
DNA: TGTGCCTGGAGTGTTGGACTGGCTGAAGCTTTCTTT
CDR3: CAWSVGLAEAFF

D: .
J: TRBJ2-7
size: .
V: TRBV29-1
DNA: TGCAGCGTTGTGGAGCAGCACGTGAAGTACTTC
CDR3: CSVVEQHVKYF

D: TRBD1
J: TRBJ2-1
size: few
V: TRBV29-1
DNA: TGCAGCGTTAAGACAGGGTACGAGCAGTTCTTC
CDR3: CSVKTGYEQFF

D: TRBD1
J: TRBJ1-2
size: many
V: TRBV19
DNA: TGTGCCAGTAGCCTAAGCGGGACAGATGGCTACACCTTC
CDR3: CASSLSGTDGYTF

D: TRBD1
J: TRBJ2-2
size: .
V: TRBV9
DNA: TGTGCCAGCAGCGTAGTCACAGGGGGCACCGGGGAGCTGTTTTTT
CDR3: CASSVVTGGTGELFF

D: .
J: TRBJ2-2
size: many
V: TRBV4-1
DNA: TGCGCCAGCAGCCAAGATAGGGGAACCGGGGAGCTGTTTTTT
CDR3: CASSQDRGTGELFF

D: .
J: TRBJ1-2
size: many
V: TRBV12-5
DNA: TGTGCTAGTGGTTCCTCATTACAGGGAGGTTCCTATGGCTACACCTTC
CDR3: CASGSSLQGGSYGYTF

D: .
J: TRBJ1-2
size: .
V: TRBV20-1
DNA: TGCAGTGCTATACCGGATTATGGCTACACCTTC
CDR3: CSAIPDYGYTF

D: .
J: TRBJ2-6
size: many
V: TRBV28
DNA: TGTGCCAGCAGCCAGTTGATGAAGGGTGGGGCCAACGTCCTGACTTTC
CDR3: CASSQLMKGGANVLTF

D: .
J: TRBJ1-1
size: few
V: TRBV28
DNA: TGTGCCAGCAGTGGTGACACTGAAGCTTTCTTT
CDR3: CASSGDTEAFF

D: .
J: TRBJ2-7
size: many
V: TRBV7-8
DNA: TGTGCCAGCAGATCCGGGGGCAACCGCTACGAGCAGTACTTC
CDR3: CASRSGGNRYEQYF

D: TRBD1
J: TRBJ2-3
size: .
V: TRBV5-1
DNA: TGCGCCAGCAGCCGGGCACAGGGGGCAAGCACAGATACGCAGTATTTT
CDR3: CASSRAQGASTDTQYF

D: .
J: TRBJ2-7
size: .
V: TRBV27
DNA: TGTGCCAGCAGTCTCACCCAGGGACTCTACGAGCAGTACTTC
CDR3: CASSLTQGLYEQYF

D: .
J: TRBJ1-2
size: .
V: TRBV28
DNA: TGTGCCAGCAGTTTAGGGAACCCAGAATATGGCTACACCTTC
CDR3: CASSLGNPEYGYTF

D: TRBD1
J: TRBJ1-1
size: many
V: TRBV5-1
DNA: TGCGCCAGCAGCCCGCCGGACAGGAGGAACACTGAAGCTTTCTTT
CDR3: CASSPPDRRNTEAFF

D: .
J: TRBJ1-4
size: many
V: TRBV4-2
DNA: TGTGCCAGCAGCAACCTTCAGGGGCAACGGGAAGAAAAACTGTTTTTT
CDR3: CASSNLQGQREEKLFF

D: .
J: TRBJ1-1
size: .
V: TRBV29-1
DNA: TGCAGCGTCAAAAACACTGAAGCTTTCTTT
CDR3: CSVKNTEAFF

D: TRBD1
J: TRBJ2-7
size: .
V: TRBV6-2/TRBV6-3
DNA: TGTGCCAGCACCTGGGACAGGAGCTACGAGCAGTACTTC
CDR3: CASTWDRSYEQYF

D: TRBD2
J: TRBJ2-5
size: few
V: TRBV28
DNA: TGTGTCAGCAAGAAAAGCGGGGAAGAGACCCAGTACTTC
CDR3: CVSKKSGEETQYF

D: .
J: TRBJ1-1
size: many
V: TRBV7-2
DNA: TGTGCCAGCAGCATCCGGATGAACACTGAAGCTTTCTTT
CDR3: CASSIRMNTEAFF

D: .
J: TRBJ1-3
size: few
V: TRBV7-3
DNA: TGTGCCAGCAGCCCCACGACCCCCGGGACCTCTGGAAACACCATATATTTT
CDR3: CASSPTTPGTSGNTIYF

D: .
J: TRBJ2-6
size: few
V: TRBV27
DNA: TGTGCCAGCAGTTCCCGGGCCAACGTCCTGACTTTC
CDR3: CASSSRANVLTF

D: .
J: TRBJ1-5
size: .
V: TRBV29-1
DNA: TGCAGCGTTGGAGGGCGGAATCAGCCCCAGCATTTT
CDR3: CSVGGRNQPQHF

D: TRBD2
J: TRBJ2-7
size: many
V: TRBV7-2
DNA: TGTGCCAGCAGCTTTACTAGCGACTACGAGCAGTACTTC
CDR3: CASSFTSDYEQYF

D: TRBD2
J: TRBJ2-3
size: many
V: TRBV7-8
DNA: TGTGCCAGCAGCTTCCCTGGACTAGCGGGGGCCACAGATACGCAGTATTTT
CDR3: CASSFPGLAGATDTQYF

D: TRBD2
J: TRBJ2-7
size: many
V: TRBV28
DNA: TGTGCCAGCAATGGCGGGAGGGCCCCCCTCGAGCAGTACTTC
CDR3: CASNGGRAPLEQYF

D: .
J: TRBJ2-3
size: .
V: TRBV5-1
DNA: TGCGCCAGCAGCTTGGTTGGGGGGCGCGGCACAGATACGCAGTATTTT
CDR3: CASSLVGGRGTDTQYF

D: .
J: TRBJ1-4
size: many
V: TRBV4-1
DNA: TGCGCCAGCAGCGTAACGGACTCTAATGAAAAACTGTTTTTT
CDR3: CASSVTDSNEKLFF

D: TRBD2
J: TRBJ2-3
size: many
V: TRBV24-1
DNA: TGTGCCACCAGTGATTTAGGACTAGCGGGAGATCCAGATACGCAGTATTTT
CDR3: CATSDLGLAGDPDTQYF

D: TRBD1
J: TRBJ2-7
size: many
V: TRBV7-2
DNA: TGTGCCAGCAGCTTACAGGGGACAGACGAGCAGTACTTC
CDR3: CASSLQGTDEQYF

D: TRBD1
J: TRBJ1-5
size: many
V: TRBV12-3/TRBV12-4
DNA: TGTGCCAGCAGGGGGGACAGATTCAATCAGCCCCAGCATTTT
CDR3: CASRGDRFNQPQHF

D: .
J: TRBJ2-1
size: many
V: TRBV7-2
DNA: TGTGCCAGCAGCTCGGATCCTTCACCTCCCAGGAATGAGCAGTTCTTC
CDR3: CASSSDPSPPRNEQFF

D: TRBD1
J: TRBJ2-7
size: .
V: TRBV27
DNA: TGTGCCAGCAGTTTACTCCCCGGGACAGGGGGCTACGAGCAGTACTTC
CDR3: CASSLLPGTGGYEQYF

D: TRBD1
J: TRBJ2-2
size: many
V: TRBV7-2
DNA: TGTGCCAGCAGCCCGACAGGGAAGAACACCGGGGAGCTGTTTTTT
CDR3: CASSPTGKNTGELFF

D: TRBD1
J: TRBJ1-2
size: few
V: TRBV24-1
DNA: TGTGCCACCAGTGATTTCCCAGGGGGCGGCAATGGCTACACCTTC
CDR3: CATSDFPGGGNGYTF